A selection of T cell receptor beta chains follows, all from one sample in a study of blood T cell repertoires in COVID-19. Measured with immunoSEQ multiplex PCR; TCRdb has only the in-frame clones, and not every one. This sample has around 90,000 clones, with around 88% found just once. Sequenced material: peripheral blood. The receptors were sampled from a middle-aged man with COVID-19, enrolled during active disease. Both conserved end residues are part of each CDR3. Each record gives: V gene, J gene, D gene, clone size, CDR3 protein, CDR3 DNA. D genes are given only for firm matches. Clone size is stated in some rows and not others, as once, few, many or a class when expanded.

V: TRBV10-3
J: TRBJ1-3
D: TRBD1
size: .
CDR3: CAIGTGPGNTIYF
DNA: TGTGCCATTGGGACAGGTCCTGGAAACACCATATATTTT

V: TRBV6-6
J: TRBJ1-1
D: .
size: .
CDR3: CASSSKRGAEAFF
DNA: TGTGCCAGCAGCTCTAAAAGGGGCGCTGAAGCTTTCTTT

V: TRBV15
J: TRBJ2-7
D: .
size: .
CDR3: CATSSVWGGDHEQYF
DNA: TGTGCCACCAGCAGCGTATGGGGGGGCGACCACGAGCAGTACTTC

V: TRBV3-1/TRBV3-2
J: TRBJ2-2
D: .
size: .
CDR3: CASSQEGRDTGELFF
DNA: TGTGCCAGCAGCCAAGAAGGCCGGGACACCGGGGAGCTGTTTTTT

V: TRBV5-5
J: TRBJ1-1
D: .
size: .
CDR3: CASSPGRGEAFF
DNA: TGTGCCAGCAGCCCCGGCCGAGGTGAAGCTTTCTTT

V: TRBV21-1
J: TRBJ1-2
D: .
size: .
CDR3: CASSKRGQAKYGYTF
DNA: TGTGCCAGCAGCAAACGAGGACAGGCAAAATATGGCTACACCTTC

V: TRBV7-9
J: TRBJ1-1
D: TRBD1
size: .
CDR3: CASSLLDRVGTEAFF
DNA: TGTGCCAGCAGCCTTCTGGACAGGGTGGGCACTGAAGCTTTCTTT

V: TRBV2
J: TRBJ1-3
D: .
size: .
CDR3: CASKGFYISGNTIYF
DNA: TGTGCCAGCAAGGGGTTCTATATCTCTGGAAACACCATATATTTT

V: TRBV24-1
J: TRBJ2-1
D: .
size: .
CDR3: CATSDASPFQGLYNEQFF
DNA: TGTGCCACCAGTGATGCCTCCCCTTTCCAGGGTCTATACAATGAGCAGTTCTTC

V: TRBV19
J: TRBJ1-4
D: TRBD1
size: .
CDR3: CASSIPGQGSNEKLFF
DNA: TGTGCCAGTAGTATACCGGGACAGGGATCGAATGAAAAACTGTTTTTT

V: TRBV7-7
J: TRBJ1-3
D: .
size: .
CDR3: CASRTKTVSGNTIYF
DNA: TGTGCTAGCAGAACTAAGACAGTCTCTGGAAACACCATATATTTT

V: TRBV7-2
J: TRBJ1-1
D: .
size: .
CDR3: CASSSAGYDTEAFF
DNA: TGTGCCAGCAGCTCCGCGGGGTATGACACTGAAGCTTTCTTT

V: TRBV28
J: TRBJ1-6
D: .
size: .
CDR3: CASSLSNRDWGNSPLHF
DNA: TGTGCCAGCAGTTTATCTAACCGGGACTGGGGTAATTCACCCCTCCACTTT

V: TRBV7-6
J: TRBJ1-3
D: TRBD1
size: once
CDR3: CASSLDPGQGSGNTIYF
DNA: TGTGCCAGCAGCTTAGACCCGGGACAGGGCTCTGGAAACACCATATATTTT

V: TRBV28
J: TRBJ1-5
D: TRBD1
size: once
CDR3: CASSSLGQGDQPQHF
DNA: TGTGCCAGCAGTTCCCTGGGACAGGGAGATCAGCCCCAGCATTTT

V: TRBV3-1/TRBV3-2
J: TRBJ1-1
D: .
size: .
CDR3: CASSPRPLTVVNTEAFF
DNA: TGTGCCAGCAGCCCCCGACCTCTAACAGTGGTGAACACTGAAGCTTTCTTT

V: TRBV3-1/TRBV3-2
J: TRBJ1-4
D: .
size: few
CDR3: CASSQVRGGKLFF
DNA: TGTGCCAGCAGCCAAGTTCGAGGTGGGAAACTGTTTTTT

V: TRBV13
J: TRBJ2-2
D: .
size: .
CDR3: CASSLGPGTHTGELFF
DNA: TGTGCCAGCAGCTTAGGACCGGGAACCCACACCGGGGAGCTGTTTTTT

V: TRBV7-2
J: TRBJ1-1
D: TRBD1
size: .
CDR3: CASSLVTGGNTEAFF
DNA: TGTGCCAGCAGCTTAGTTACAGGGGGGAACACTGAAGCTTTCTTT

V: TRBV4-2
J: TRBJ2-7
D: .
size: .
CDR3: CASSQDRPSAYEQYF
DNA: TGTGCCAGCAGCCAAGATCGCCCATCGGCCTACGAGCAGTACTTC

V: TRBV12-3/TRBV12-4
J: TRBJ1-5
D: .
size: .
CDR3: CASSQASNQPQHF
DNA: TGTGCCAGCAGTCAGGCATCCAATCAGCCCCAGCATTTT

V: TRBV5-1
J: TRBJ2-7
D: .
size: .
CDR3: CASSLGEAGYEQYF
DNA: TGCGCCAGCAGCTTGGGGGAGGCGGGGTACGAGCAGTACTTC

V: TRBV19
J: TRBJ2-7
D: TRBD1
size: once
CDR3: CASSIPGQPPYEQYF
DNA: TGTGCCAGTAGTATCCCGGGACAGCCTCCCTACGAGCAGTACTTC

V: TRBV4-1
J: TRBJ2-1
D: .
size: .
CDR3: CASSQGLAESSYNEQFF
DNA: TGCGCCAGCAGCCAAGGTTTAGCGGAGAGCTCCTACAATGAGCAGTTCTTC

V: TRBV2
J: TRBJ1-4
D: .
size: few
CDR3: CASSGRGRGNEKLFF
DNA: TGTGCCAGCAGTGGCAGGGGACGGGGTAATGAAAAACTGTTTTTT

V: TRBV30
J: TRBJ1-3
D: .
size: .
CDR3: CAWSVTGYFGNTIYF
DNA: TGTGCCTGGAGCGTAACAGGGTATTTTGGAAACACCATATATTTT

V: TRBV9
J: TRBJ1-2
D: .
size: few
CDR3: CASRGAANYGYTF
DNA: TGTGCCAGCAGGGGGGCAGCTAACTATGGCTACACCTTC

V: TRBV4-1
J: TRBJ2-3
D: TRBD2
size: .
CDR3: CASSYSGGADTQYF
DNA: TGCGCCAGCAGCTATAGCGGGGGCGCAGATACGCAGTATTTT

V: TRBV29-1
J: TRBJ1-3
D: TRBD1
size: .
CDR3: CSAGTGGDIPGNTIYF
DNA: TGCAGCGCCGGGACAGGGGGTGATATACCTGGAAACACCATATATTTT

V: TRBV18
J: TRBJ1-5
D: TRBD1
size: .
CDR3: CASSPGQGHQPQHF
DNA: TGTGCCAGCTCCCCGGGACAGGGCCATCAGCCCCAGCATTTT

V: TRBV12-3/TRBV12-4
J: TRBJ2-1
D: .
size: .
CDR3: CASSLQGMSEQFF
DNA: TGTGCCAGCAGTTTACAGGGGATGAGTGAGCAGTTCTTC

V: TRBV15
J: TRBJ1-4
D: TRBD1
size: .
CDR3: CATTRDRPNEKLFF
DNA: TGTGCCACTACGAGGGACAGGCCGAATGAAAAACTGTTTTTT

V: TRBV7-9
J: TRBJ1-6
D: .
size: .
CDR3: CASSFINSPLHF
DNA: TGTGCCAGCAGCTTTATTAATTCACCCCTCCACTTT

V: TRBV30
J: TRBJ1-5
D: .
size: .
CDR3: CAWSVPGGGNQPQHF
DNA: TGTGCCTGGAGTGTACCGGGGGGGGGCAATCAGCCCCAGCATTTT

V: TRBV5-1
J: TRBJ2-5
D: .
size: once
CDR3: CASSLARKETQYF
DNA: TGCGCCAGCAGCTTAGCCAGGAAAGAGACCCAGTACTTC

V: TRBV6-5
J: TRBJ1-1
D: .
size: few
CDR3: CATQPGVTNPEAFF
DNA: TGTGCCACTCAACCAGGGGTAACTAACCCTGAAGCTTTCTTT